This T cell receptor beta chain is drawn from a study of monozygotic twins with inflammatory bowel disease. TCRdb re-called the 5' RACE reads and shows each CDR3 protein once, DNA omitted. This sample contains about 160,000 distinct CDR3 sequences. The source material was blood. This TCR was recovered from a human donor with ulcerative colitis or Crohn's disease, or a healthy co-twin of an affected twin (not recorded which).

The CDR3 loop reads CASSQNTEAFF. This chain uses TRBV2 with TRBJ1-1. Germline lookup yields CDR1 SNHLY and CDR2 FYNNEI. The CDR3 has 11 amino acids.